A single sample gave rise to the 7 T cell receptor beta chains below, sequenced in a study of blood T cell repertoires in COVID-19. TCRdb's table, derived via immunoSEQ multiplex PCR, lists solely in-frame clones and lacks some. The sample contains hundreds of thousands of clones, more than 80% of which appear only once. The sequencing sample was made of peripheral blood. The receptor set was obtained from a young woman with COVID-19, enrolled during active disease.

Regarding this clone: The sample carries other DNA sequences with the same CDR3. The J gene is TRBJ1-3, the V gene TRBV28, with D possibly matching TRBD1 (5 bases). The germline CDR1 and CDR2 sequences are MDHEN and SYDVKM. The V end was cut by 5 bases, the J end by 0 bases, with 11 bases between. The CDR3 is made up of 15 amino acids. The DNA of the CDR3 is TGTGCCAGCAGTCTGTGGGGGGGCTCTGGAAACACCATATATTTT. Protein product: CASSLWGGSGNTIYF.

The V and J genes are TRBV5-1 and TRBJ2-7; TRBD2 agrees at 7 bases. Germline values: CDR1 SGHRS, CDR2 YFSETQ. V gave up 0 bases and J gave up 4 bases; unmatched junction bases: 16. The length of the CDR3 is 18 residues. The CDR3 loop reads CASSLATATGTTEYEQYF. The CDR3 DNA is TGCGCCAGCAGCTTGGCGACGGCTACCGGGACTACTGAATACGAGCAGTACTTC.

J is TRBJ1-1 and V is TRBV9; the match to TRBD1 covers 11 bases. CDR1 and CDR2 from the germline V gene are SGDLS and YYNGEE. This CDR3 region has 15 residues. The trim removed 4 bases at V and 4 bases at J, leaving 6 bases unmatched. The CDR3 DNA reads TGTGCCAGCAGCCCTGGTGGGACAGGGGGCACTGAAGCTTTCTTT. Protein product: CASSPGGTGGTEAFF.

This clone was picked up a small number of times. This chain links TRBV19 with TRBJ1-3; D is possibly TRBD1 (6 bases). The CDR3 has 11 amino acids. Germline V CDR1 and CDR2: LNHDA, SQIVND (reference sequence). Trimming shortened V by 4 bases and J by 10 bases, and 8 bases separated the two germline ends. The CDR3 sequence: CASSTGTTIYF. CDR3 DNA: TGTGCCAGTAGTACCGGGACAACCATATATTTT.

V gene TRBV7-9 combines with J gene TRBJ2-1; 8 bases match TRBD2. In germline, CDR1 is SEHNR, CDR2 FQNEAQ (reference sequence). This CDR3 is built from 19 residues. With 0 bases clipped from V and 5 bases from J, the junction kept 15 bases outside the gene matches. CDR3 nucleotide sequence: TGTGCCAGCAGCTTAGCTGCTTTGGGCGGGGGGATTCACAACAATGAGCAGTTCTTC. Translation gives CASSLAALGGGIHNNEQFF.

The V and J genes are TRBV5-1 and TRBJ1-5, with a tentative D call TRBD1 (5 bases). Germline CDR1 reads SGHRS; CDR2 reads YFSETQ. Trimming removed 0 bases from V and 0 bases from J, with 10 bases in between. The CDR3 spans 16 residues. This CDR3 reads CASSLGAGNSNQPQHF. CDR3 DNA: TGCGCCAGCAGCTTGGGGGCAGGGAATAGCAATCAGCCCCAGCATTTT.

This chain uses TRBV5-4 with TRBJ2-5, with 9 bases aligning to TRBD1. The ends lost 4 bases at V and 2 bases at J; junction bases unmatched: 6. CDR1 SGHNT and CDR2 YYREEE come from the germline V gene (reference sequence). The CDR3 totals 15 residues. CDR3 protein: CASSPWTGEQETQYF. CDR3 bases: TGTGCCAGCAGCCCCTGGACAGGGGAACAAGAGACCCAGTACTTC.